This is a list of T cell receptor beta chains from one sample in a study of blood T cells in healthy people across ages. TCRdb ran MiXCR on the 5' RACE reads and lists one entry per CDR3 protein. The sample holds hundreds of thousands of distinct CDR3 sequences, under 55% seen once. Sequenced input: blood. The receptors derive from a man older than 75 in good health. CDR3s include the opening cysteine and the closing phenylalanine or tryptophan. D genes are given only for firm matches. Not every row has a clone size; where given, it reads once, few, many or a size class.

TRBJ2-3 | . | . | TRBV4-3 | CASSQDGRNPGTDTQYF | TGCGCCAGCAGCCAAGATGGGAGGAACCCGGGCACAGATACGCAGTATTTT
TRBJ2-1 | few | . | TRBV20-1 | CSARSEGTIQIGQFF | TGCAGTGCCCGCAGTGAGGGGACAATACAGATAGGGCAGTTCTTC
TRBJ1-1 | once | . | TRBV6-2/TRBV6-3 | CASREGHLNTEAFF | TGTGCCAGCAGGGAGGGACACCTGAACACTGAAGCTTTCTTT
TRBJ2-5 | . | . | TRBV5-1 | CASSFEEDQETQYF | TGCGCCAGCAGCTTCGAGGAGGATCAAGAGACCCAGTACTTC
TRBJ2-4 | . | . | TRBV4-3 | CASSQQKTVAKNIQYF | TGCGCCAGCAGCCAACAGAAGACAGTAGCCAAAAACATTCAGTACTTC
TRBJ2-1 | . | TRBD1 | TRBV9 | CASSVATGGGLIYNEQFF | TGTGCCAGCAGCGTAGCCACAGGGGGCGGGTTAATTTACAATGAGCAGTTCTTC
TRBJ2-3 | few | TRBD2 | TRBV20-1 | CSAQTSGRATGGADTQYF | TGCAGTGCGCAAACTAGCGGGAGGGCCACAGGAGGTGCAGATACGCAGTATTTT
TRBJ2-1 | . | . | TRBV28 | CANPAPYNEQFF | TGTGCCAACCCGGCCCCCTACAATGAGCAGTTCTTC
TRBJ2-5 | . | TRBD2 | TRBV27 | CASGRGAGVGETQYF | TGTGCCAGTGGGAGGGGAGCGGGAGTTGGAGAGACCCAGTACTTC
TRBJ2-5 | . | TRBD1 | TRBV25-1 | CASRRVGGNEQYF | TGTGCCAGCAGAAGGGTAGGGGGCAATGAGCAGTACTTC
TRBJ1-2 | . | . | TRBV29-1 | CSVGAGSYGYTF | TGCAGCGTCGGCGCAGGGTCCTATGGCTACACCTTC
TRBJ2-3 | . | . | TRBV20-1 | CSARGPTGYTDTQYF | TGCAGTGCTAGAGGACCGACGGGTTACACAGATACGCAGTATTTT
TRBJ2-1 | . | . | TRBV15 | CATSSSGRRSYNEQFF | TGTGCCACCAGCAGCTCCGGACGGCGCTCCTACAATGAGCAGTTCTTC
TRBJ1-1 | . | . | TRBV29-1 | CSVTPGVRGEAFF | TGCAGCGTTACACCCGGGGTGAGAGGTGAAGCTTTCTTT
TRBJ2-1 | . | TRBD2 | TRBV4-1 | CASSQELSGRRYEQFF | TGCGCCAGCAGCCAAGAACTTTCCGGGAGGAGATATGAGCAGTTCTTC
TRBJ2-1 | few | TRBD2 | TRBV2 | CASSRGLAGEQFF | TGTGCCAGCAGTCGGGGACTAGCGGGGGAGCAGTTCTTC
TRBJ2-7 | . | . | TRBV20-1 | CSAEGSYEQYF | TGCAGTGCGGAGGGTTCCTACGAGCAGTACTTC
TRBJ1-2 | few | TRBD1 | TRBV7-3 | CASSPGTGNGGYTF | TGTGCCAGCAGCCCCGGGACAGGGAACGGTGGCTACACCTTC
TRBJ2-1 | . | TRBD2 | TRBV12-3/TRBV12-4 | CASRGSGNSYNEQFF | TGTGCCAGCAGGGGTAGCGGGAACTCCTACAATGAGCAGTTCTTC
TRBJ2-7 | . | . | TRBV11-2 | CASSVPGDYYEQYF | TGTGCCAGCAGCGTGCCAGGGGATTACTACGAGCAGTACTTC
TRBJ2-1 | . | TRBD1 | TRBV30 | CAWSVWTGGRNEQFF | TGTGCCTGGAGTGTTTGGACAGGGGGTCGCAATGAGCAGTTCTTC
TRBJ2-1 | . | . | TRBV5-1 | CASRDPGQQLNEQFF | TGCGCCAGCAGGGACCCCGGCCAGCAGCTCAATGAGCAGTTCTTC